This entry lists 19 T cell receptor beta chains sequenced from one sample in a study of T cell responses to AZD1222 COVID-19 vaccine. Only in-frame clones appear in the TCRdb table, and some are missing; sequencing was by immunoSEQ multiplex PCR. The sample lists approximately 100,000 clones, more than 70% occurring once. Sample: peripheral blood, taken on day 0 of AZD1222 vaccination. These receptor sequences come from an adult in good health.

This clone was counted a few times. V and J are TRBV2 and TRBJ2-3, with D possibly matching TRBD2 (5 bases). CDR3 length: 16 amino acids. Germline lookup yields CDR1 SNHLY and CDR2 FYNNEI. V gave up 4 bases and J gave up 0 bases, with 14 bases separating them. The DNA of the CDR3 is TGTGCCAGCAGTGTATTAGCGATACGTAGCACAGATACGCAGTATTTT. Translated, it gives CASSVLAIRSTDTQYF.

This chain joins TRBV27 and TRBJ1-6; D is perhaps TRBD1 (6 bases). V lost 6 bases to trimming and J lost 6 bases, with 21 bases between them. The CDR3 extends over 17 amino acids. Germline V gene sequence: CDR1 MNHEY, CDR2 SMNVEV (reference sequence). The DNA of the CDR3 is TGTGCCAGCAGCCCTCTCACAGGGTCGGGGACTAATTCACCCCTCCACTTT. Translating gives CASSPLTGSGTNSPLHF.

The chain links TRBV7-9 to TRBJ2-1; D remains ambiguous. Germline V CDR1 and CDR2: SEHNR, FQNEAQ (reference sequence). V dropped 1 base and J dropped 4 bases, with 8 bases sitting between them. The CDR3 runs to 14 residues. DNA for the CDR3: TGTGCCAGCAGCTTAGTGACATCTTACAATGAGCAGTTCTTC. This encodes CASSLVTSYNEQFF.

The J gene is TRBJ1-6, the V gene TRBV5-4; possible D gene TRBD1, 5 bases. CDR3 length: 15 residues. Germline CDR1 and CDR2: SGHNT and YYREEE (reference sequence). V lost 0 bases and J lost 7, with 11 bases in between. As DNA, the CDR3 is TGTGCCAGCAGCTTGGATGGGGGTGGCAATTCACCCCTCCACTTT. Protein sequence: CASSLDGGGNSPLHF.

The chain uses TRBV7-8 and TRBJ1-1; D not certain. CDR3 size: 15 residues. Germline-derived CDR1 and CDR2 are SGHVS and FQNEAQ. The ends were cut back, 5 bases at V and 1 base at J, with 14 bases in the middle. CDR3: CASSRGRVGNTEAFF. CDR3 DNA sequence: TGTGCCAGCAGCCGAGGTAGGGTTGGGAACACTGAAGCTTTCTTT.

The chain couples TRBV12-5 to TRBJ2-2; 8 nucleotides agree with TRBD1. Germline-derived CDR1 and CDR2 are LGHNT and FRNRAP. The CDR3 covers 16 residues. J lost 4 bases, V lost 3 bases, and 7 bases had no gene match. The CDR3 region has the DNA TGTGCTAGTGGTTTTCGGACAGGGCAATTCACCGGGGAGCTGTTTTTT. The encoded protein is CASGFRTGQFTGELFF.

This clone occurred once. The chain couples TRBV30 to TRBJ2-3; perhaps TRBD1 as D (7 bases). Germline V lookup: CDR1 GTSNPN, CDR2 SVGIG (reference sequence). This CDR3 has 14 amino acids. The germline V and J ends were trimmed by 2 bases and 1 base, with 10 bases remaining between them. CDR3 region: CAWSTGEGTDTQYF. Here the CDR3 DNA reads TGTGCCTGGAGTACAGGGGAGGGCACAGATACGCAGTATTTT.

This chain links TRBV5-5 with TRBJ1-2; possible D gene TRBD1, 5 bases. Per germline, CDR1 SGHKS and CDR2 YYEKEE (reference sequence). The CDR3 has 13 residues. V lost 9 bases to trimming and J lost 4 bases, with 16 bases between them. The DNA of the CDR3 is TGTGCCACCGGGGGACCGGGACGCTATGGCTACACCTTC. Translated: CATGGPGRYGYTF.

J is TRBJ1-2 and V is TRBV27; D uncertain. The V and J ends lost 7 bases and 3 bases respectively, with 12 bases between them. From germline, CDR1 is MNHEY and CDR2 SMNVEV (reference sequence). The length of the CDR3 is 13 residues. In DNA form, the CDR3 reads TGTGCCAGCAAAGGGTTGTCGCACTATGGCTACACCTTC. Protein: CASKGLSHYGYTF.

The chain combines TRBV20-1 with TRBJ1-1; perhaps TRBD1 as D (6 bases). The CDR3 totals 11 residues. Germline V CDR1 and CDR2: DFQATT, SNEGSKA (reference sequence). The CDR3 reads CATGIGTEAFF. The CDR3 region has the DNA TGCGCAACAGGGATCGGGACTGAAGCTTTCTTT.

This clone has only a few counts. The chain is built from TRBV6-4 and TRBJ2-3; 8 bases are a match to TRBD1. The ends lost 3 bases at V and 7 bases at J; junction bases unmatched: 3. Germline values: CDR1 MRHNA, CDR2 SNTAGT. The CDR3 runs to 13 residues. The CDR3 protein is CASSDPRGHTQYF. The CDR3 DNA follows: TGTGCCAGCAGTGATCCCAGGGGGCATACGCAGTATTTT.

This clone was counted a few times. V is TRBV5-1 and J is TRBJ2-2, with 11 bases aligning to TRBD2. The CDR3 contains 16 residues. The ends lost 4 bases at V and 0 bases at J; junction bases unmatched: 2. CDR1 and CDR2 (germline): SGHRS, YFSETQ. CDR3 region: CASSRLAGPNTGELFF. The CDR3 bases are TGCGCCAGCAGCCGACTAGCGGGGCCGAACACCGGGGAGCTGTTTTTT.

The rearrangement links TRBV6-5 to TRBJ1-1, with TRBD1 identical over 7 bases. The CDR3 runs to 11 residues. The germline V gene has CDR1 MNHEY and CDR2 SVGAGI. J lost 6 bases, V lost 7 bases, and 2 bases had no gene match. The CDR3 DNA is TGTGCCAGCACTCAGGGGGCTGAAGCTTTCTTT. Protein sequence: CASTQGAEAFF.

The chain carries TRBV5-1 and TRBJ2-3; D unclear. This CDR3 has 12 amino acids. The V end was cut by 4 bases, the J end by 7 bases, with 10 bases between. Per germline, CDR1 SGHRS and CDR2 YFSETQ. The DNA for the CDR3 is TGCGCCAGCAGCCCCGAGGCCCATACGCAGTATTTT. Protein product: CASSPEAHTQYF.

The chain is built from TRBV29-1 and TRBJ2-1; D gene unclear. Between the trimmed V and J ends, which lost 5 bases and 1 base, there was a span of 15 bases. The CDR3 is 15 residues long. From germline, CDR1 is SQVTM and CDR2 ANQGSEA. In nucleotides, the CDR3 is TGCAGCGTTTACCCGGACGGTCTTTCCTACAATGAGCAGTTCTTC. Translation gives CSVYPDGLSYNEQFF.

The rearrangement uses TRBV5-5 and TRBJ1-5, with D uncertain. The CDR3 totals 16 residues. CDR1 and CDR2 (germline): SGHKS, YYEKEE (reference sequence). V shed 4 bases and J shed 2 bases, with 16 bases lying between them. The CDR3 loop is CASSQEPGSRNQPQHF. The CDR3 bases are TGTGCCAGCAGCCAAGAACCCGGGAGCCGCAATCAGCCCCAGCATTTT.

As DNA, the CDR3 is TGCAGCGTTGCACAGCGGGAACTCCCCTACAATGAGCAGTTCTTC. It is translated as CSVAQRELPYNEQFF. The V and J genes are TRBV29-1 and TRBJ2-1, with 7 bases identical to TRBD2. Germline-derived CDR1 and CDR2 are SQVTM and ANQGSEA. V was clipped by 4 bases and J by 2 bases; unmatched bases: 8. The CDR3 extends over 15 amino acids.

The chain uses TRBV5-1 and TRBJ2-2, with D uncertain. V dropped 4 bases and J dropped 7 bases, with 11 bases sitting between them. Per germline, CDR1 SGHRS and CDR2 YFSETQ. CDR3 size: 13 residues. The CDR3 here is CASSLERGGELFF. The CDR3 bases are TGCGCCAGCAGCCTCGAGAGAGGCGGGGAGCTGTTTTTT.

The chain couples TRBV4-2 to TRBJ1-2, with 8 bases lining up with TRBD1. Germline CDR1 LGHNA, CDR2 YNFKEQ. V dropped 3 bases and J dropped 5; count of bases not matched to a gene: 5. CDR3 length: 14 amino acids. CDR3 DNA: TGTGCCAGCAGCCAGCCGGACAGGGCATATGGCTACACCTTC. This codes for CASSQPDRAYGYTF.